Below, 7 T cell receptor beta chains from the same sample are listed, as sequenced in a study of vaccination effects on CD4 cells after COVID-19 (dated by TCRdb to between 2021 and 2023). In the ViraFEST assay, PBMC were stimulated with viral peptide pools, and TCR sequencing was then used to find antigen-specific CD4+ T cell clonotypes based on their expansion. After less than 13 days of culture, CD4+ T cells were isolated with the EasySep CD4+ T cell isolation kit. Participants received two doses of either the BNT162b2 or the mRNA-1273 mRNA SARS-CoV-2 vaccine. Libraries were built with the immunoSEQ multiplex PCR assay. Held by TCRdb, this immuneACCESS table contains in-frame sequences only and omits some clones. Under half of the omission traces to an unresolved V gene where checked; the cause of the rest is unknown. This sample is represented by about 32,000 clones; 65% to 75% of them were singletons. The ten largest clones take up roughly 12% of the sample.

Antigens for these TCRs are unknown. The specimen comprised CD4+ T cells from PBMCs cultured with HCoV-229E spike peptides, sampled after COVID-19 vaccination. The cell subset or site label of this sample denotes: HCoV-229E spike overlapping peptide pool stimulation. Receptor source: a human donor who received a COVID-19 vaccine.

The CDR3 spells CASSFLLAGNSYEQYF. Here the CDR3 DNA reads TGTGCCAGCAGTTTTCTTCTAGCGGGGAACTCCTACGAGCAGTACTTC. The V call is TRBV28, the J call TRBJ2-7; 9 bases align to TRBD2. Trimming cost V 3 bases and J 0 bases; bases outside gene matches: 6. The CDR3 is 16 amino acids. The germline gives CDR1 MDHEN, CDR2 SYDVKM. Full variable domain (remainder filled in from reference TRBV28 and TRBJ2-7): DVKVTQSSRYLVKRTGEKVFLECVQDMDHENMFWYRQDPGLGLRLIYFSYDVKMKEKGDIPEGYSVSREKKERFSLILESASTNQTSMYLCASSFLLAGNSYEQYFGPGTRLTVT.

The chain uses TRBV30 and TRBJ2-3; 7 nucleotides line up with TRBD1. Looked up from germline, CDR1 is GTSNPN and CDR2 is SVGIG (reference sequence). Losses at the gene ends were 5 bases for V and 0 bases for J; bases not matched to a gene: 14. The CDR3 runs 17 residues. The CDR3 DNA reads TGTGCCTGGGGATCTGGTCGGACAGGCGGGAGCACAGATACGCAGTATTTT. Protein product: CAWGSGRTGGSTDTQYF. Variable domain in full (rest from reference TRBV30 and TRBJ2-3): SQTIHQWPATLVQPVGSPLSLECTVEGTSNPNLYWYRQAAGRGLQLLFYSVGIGQISSEVPQNLSASRPQDRQFILSSKKLLLSDSGFYLCAWGSGRTGGSTDTQYFGPGTRLTVL.

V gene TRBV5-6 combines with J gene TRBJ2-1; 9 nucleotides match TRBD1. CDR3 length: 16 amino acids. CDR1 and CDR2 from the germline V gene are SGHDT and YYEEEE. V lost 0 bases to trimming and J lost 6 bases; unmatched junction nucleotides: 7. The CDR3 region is CASSLDVGTGINEQFF. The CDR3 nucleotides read TGTGCCAGCAGCTTGGACGTCGGGACAGGGATCAATGAGCAGTTCTTC.

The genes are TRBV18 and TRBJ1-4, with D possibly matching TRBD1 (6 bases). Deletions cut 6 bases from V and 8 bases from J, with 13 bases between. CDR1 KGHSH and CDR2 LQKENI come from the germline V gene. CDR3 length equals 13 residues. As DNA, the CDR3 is TGTGCCAGCTCGCCGACAGGAAACGAAAAACTGTTTTTT. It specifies CASSPTGNEKLFF.

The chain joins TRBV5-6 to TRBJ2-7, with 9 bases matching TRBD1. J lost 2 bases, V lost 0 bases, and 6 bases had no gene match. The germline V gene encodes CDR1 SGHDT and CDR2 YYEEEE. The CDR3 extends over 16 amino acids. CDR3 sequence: CASSLAPGQGTYEQYF. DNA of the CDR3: TGTGCCAGCAGCTTGGCTCCGGGACAGGGAACCTACGAGCAGTACTTC. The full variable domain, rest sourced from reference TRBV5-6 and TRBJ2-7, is DAGVTQSPTHLIKTRGQQVTLRCSPKSGHDTVSWYQQALGQGPQFIFQYYEEEERQRGNFPDRFSGHQFPNYSSELNVNALLLGDSALYLCASSLAPGQGTYEQYFGPGTRLTVT.

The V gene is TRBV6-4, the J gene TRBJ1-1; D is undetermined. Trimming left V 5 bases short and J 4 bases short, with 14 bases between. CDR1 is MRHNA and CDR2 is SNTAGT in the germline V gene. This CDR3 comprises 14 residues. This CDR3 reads CASSSAPGTTEAFF. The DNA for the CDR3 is TGTGCCAGCAGTTCTGCCCCAGGTACCACTGAAGCTTTCTTT.

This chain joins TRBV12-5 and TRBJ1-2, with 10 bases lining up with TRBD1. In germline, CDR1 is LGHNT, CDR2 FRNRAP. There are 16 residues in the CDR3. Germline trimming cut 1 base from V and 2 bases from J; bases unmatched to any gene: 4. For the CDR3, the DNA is TGTGCTAGTGGTTTGGCCCCGGGACAGGGGAACTATGGCTACACCTTC. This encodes CASGLAPGQGNYGYTF.